This TCR beta chain derives from a study of cytomegalovirus exposure and HLA in healthy donors. In the case of this clone: Its antigen is not identified.

Losses at the gene ends were 4 bases for V and 11 bases for J; bases not matched to a gene: 7. Per germline, CDR1 MNHEY and CDR2 SMNVEV (reference sequence). CDR3 length: 14 amino acids. General observations from the study: Reports indicated that the classifier achieved high specificity and sensitivity in diagnosing cytomegalovirus status. Later analysis identified a missense DCLRE1C variant that was linked to TCR beta V- and J-gene trimming. Across donors, presence/absence analyses took sequencing depth to be roughly uniform. A later analysis showed HLA-associated TCR beta chains outstripping equally common others in clonal expansion.

Amplification used 60 Vbeta primers and 13 Jbeta primers. Profiling relied on immunoSEQ multiplex PCR, and the TCRdb table lists in-frame clones only, not all of them. The sample has over 120,000 clones; approximately 63% are singletons. The chain recombines TRBV27 with TRBJ2-5; TRBD2 matches at 13 bases. Sequenced: PBMCs. This receptor was identified in a woman aged 60-75 years in good health and CMV-seropositive. In DNA form, the CDR3 reads TGTGCCAGCAGTTCAGGACTAGCGGGAGCAGAGCAGTACTTC. Its translation: CASSSGLAGAEQYF.